The 29 T cell receptor beta chains listed next were all sequenced from one sample in a study of T cell responses to AZD1222 COVID-19 vaccine. Clones were sequenced by immunoSEQ multiplex PCR, and TCRdb holds only the in-frame ones, with some missing. The repertoire holds around 140,000 clones, with 90% to 95% as singletons. The source material was peripheral blood, sampled on day 0 of AZD1222 vaccination. The origin of the receptors is an adult in good health.

This clone was observed a handful of times. The chain couples TRBV10-3 to TRBJ1-1, with a tentative D call TRBD1 (6 bases). There are 12 residues in the CDR3. Trimming removed 8 bases at V and 2 bases at J, with 9 bases between. CDR1 and CDR2 from the germline V gene are ENHRY and SYGVKD. In DNA, the CDR3 is TGTGCCATCGGGGGGCCAAACACTGAAGCTTTCTTT. Its translation: CAIGGPNTEAFF.

The chain is built from TRBV5-4 and TRBJ1-2; D might be TRBD1 (5 bases). The CDR3 totals 12 residues. V was trimmed by 5 bases and J by 3 bases, leaving 8 bases between them. From germline, CDR1 is SGHNT and CDR2 YYREEE (reference sequence). The DNA for the CDR3 is TGTGCCAGCAGGGGGGGTGACTATGGCTACACCTTC. Protein: CASRGGDYGYTF.

The rearrangement joins TRBV10-3 to TRBJ2-3; the D gene is possibly TRBD1 (5 bases). The V gene's germline CDR1 is ENHRY and CDR2 SYGVKD. V dropped 7 bases and J dropped 5 bases, with 7 bases sitting between them. The CDR3 is 11 amino acids. CDR3 sequence reads: CAIKGEDTQYF. In DNA form, the CDR3 reads TGTGCCATCAAAGGGGAAGATACGCAGTATTTT.

The chain recombines TRBV18 with TRBJ1-4; D remains ambiguous. Germline V CDR1 and CDR2: KGHSH, LQKENI. The CDR3 spans 15 residues. The ends were cut back, 1 base at V and 11 bases at J, with 17 bases in the middle. The CDR3 here is CASSPLETFRVKLFF. CDR3 nucleotide sequence: TGTGCCAGCTCACCACTGGAGACATTCAGAGTGAAACTGTTTTTT.

The chain carries TRBV7-2 and TRBJ2-7, with no clear D. CDR1 SGHTA and CDR2 FQGNSA come from the germline V gene. V was clipped by 5 bases and J by 2 bases, with 16 bases between them. The CDR3 contains 15 residues. The CDR3 is CASSPHQVGAYEQYF. The CDR3 DNA sequence: TGTGCCAGCAGCCCACACCAGGTAGGCGCCTACGAGCAGTACTTC. The entire variable domain, with the rest obtained from reference TRBV7-2 and TRBJ2-7, is as follows: GAGVSQSPSNKVTEKGKDVELRCDPISGHTALYWYRQSLGQGLEFLIYFQGNSAPDKSGLPSDRFSAERTGGSVSTLTIQRTQQEDSAVYLCASSPHQVGAYEQYFGPGTRLTVT.

The gene calls are TRBV6-5 and TRBJ1-2, with D uncertain. Germline CDR1 MNHEY, CDR2 SVGAGI. This CDR3 is built from 14 residues. Trimming removed 0 bases at V and 3 bases at J, with 8 bases between. CDR3 loop: CASSYSRSHYGYTF. The CDR3 nucleotides read TGTGCCAGCAGTTACTCACGTAGCCACTATGGCTACACCTTC.

This chain connects TRBV30 to TRBJ1-5; D gene unclear. The germline V gene encodes CDR1 GTSNPN and CDR2 SVGIG (reference sequence). Trimming cost V 1 base and J 4 bases, with 8 bases left between them. The CDR3 is made up of 13 amino acids. The CDR3 bases are TGTGCCTGGAGTGGTCGCGCAAATCAGCCCCAGCATTTT. It is translated as CAWSGRANQPQHF.

The genes are TRBV5-1 and TRBJ2-7; D is ambiguous. Germline CDR1 is SGHRS and CDR2 is YFSETQ. CDR3 length equals 15 residues. The germline V and J ends were trimmed by 6 bases and 1 base, with 17 bases remaining between them. The CDR3 loop is CASKLGMAESYEQYF. The DNA of the CDR3 is TGCGCCAGCAAGCTTGGGATGGCGGAATCCTACGAGCAGTACTTC.

The rearrangement joins TRBV6-2 or TRBV6-3 to TRBJ1-2, with D tentatively TRBD1 (6 bases). Trimming left V 2 bases short and J 7 bases short, with 14 bases between. The germline gives CDR1 MNHEY, CDR2 SVGEGT. The CDR3 length is 14 residues. This CDR3 is CASSYRQGPSGYTF. CDR3 bases: TGTGCCAGCAGTTACCGTCAGGGGCCCAGTGGCTACACCTTC.

The gene calls are TRBV14 and TRBJ1-3; D gene ambiguous. V lost 4 bases, J lost 0 bases, and 4 bases lay in between. CDR3 length equals 13 residues. Germline V gene sequence: CDR1 SGHDN, CDR2 FVKESK. The CDR3: CASSPYSGNTIYF. CDR3 DNA: TGTGCCAGCAGCCCCTACTCTGGAAACACCATATATTTT. Variable domain in full (rest from reference TRBV14 and TRBJ1-3): EAGVTQFPSHSVIEKGQTVTLRCDPISGHDNLYWYRRVMGKEIKFLLHFVKESKQDESGMPNNRFLAERTGGTYSTLKVQPAELEDSGVYFCASSPYSGNTIYFGEGSWLTVV.

This clone has just one count. The CDR3 DNA reads as TGTGCCAGCAGCTTAACGACCTGGCAGGGTTTGCGAGTAGGTGAAAAACTGTTTTTT. Residues: CASSLTTWQGLRVGEKLFF. The rearrangement links TRBV7-9 to TRBJ1-4; tentatively, D is TRBD1 (5 bases). V was clipped by 2 bases and J by 7 bases, with 26 bases between them. Germline assignment: CDR1 SEHNR and CDR2 FQNEAQ (reference sequence). This CDR3 is 19 amino acids long. Looking up the rest from reference TRBV7-9 and TRBJ1-4 gives the full variable domain: DTGVSQNPRHKITKRGQNVTFRCDPISEHNRLYWYRQTLGQGPEFLTYFQNEAQLEKSRLLSDRFSAERPKGSFSTLEIQRTEQGDSAMYLCASSLTTWQGLRVGEKLFFGSGTQLSVL.

The chain uses TRBV2 and TRBJ2-1; 15 bases are shared with TRBD2. The germline V gene has CDR1 SNHLY and CDR2 FYNNEI. This CDR3 has 15 amino acids. V trimming: 6 bases; J trimming: 9 bases; junction bases outside the gene matches: 6. The CDR3 sequence is CASRSGLAGGSEQFF. In DNA, the CDR3 is TGTGCCAGCAGATCCGGACTAGCGGGGGGGAGTGAGCAGTTCTTC.

The chain uses TRBV5-6 and TRBJ1-5, with D tentatively TRBD1 (5 bases). Germline V CDR1 and CDR2: SGHDT, YYEEEE. V lost 2 bases and J 2 bases, leaving 11 bases between the germline ends. The CDR3 totals 15 residues. In DNA form, the CDR3 reads TGTGCCAGCAGCTTTGGGGGGGATGGCAATCAGCCCCAGCATTTT. Translating it yields CASSFGGDGNQPQHF.

This rearrangement joins TRBV24-1 to TRBJ1-5; no definite D call. Between the trimmed V and J ends, which lost 1 base and 4 bases, there was a span of 7 bases. The germline CDR1 and CDR2 sequences are KGHDR and SFDVKD. The CDR3 runs 14 residues. The CDR3, as DNA: TGTGCCACCAGTGATTTCAGCCATAATCAGCCCCAGCATTTT. It is translated as CATSDFSHNQPQHF.

The rearrangement uses TRBV29-1 and TRBJ2-3, with D possibly being TRBD1 or TRBD2 (5 bases each). The length of the CDR3 is 13 residues. Germline assignment: CDR1 SQVTM and CDR2 ANQGSEA. V dropped 8 bases and J dropped 0 bases, with 12 bases sitting between them. CDR3 DNA sequence: TGCAGCCATGGGACCACTAGCACAGATACGCAGTATTTT. Its translation is CSHGTTSTDTQYF.

V usage is TRBV19 and J usage is TRBJ1-5; D gene uncertain. Germline CDR1 and CDR2: LNHDA and SQIVND (reference sequence). Trimming left V 5 bases short and J 5 bases short, with 1 base between. CDR3 size: 10 residues. The DNA for the CDR3 is TGTGCCAGTAGTGATCAGCCCCAGCATTTT. Translated, it gives CASSDQPQHF.

The genes are TRBV7-3 and TRBJ2-5, with no clear D. Germline V gives CDR1 SGHTA, CDR2 FQGTGA. Between the trimmed V and J ends, which lost 3 bases and 7 bases, there was a span of 12 bases. The CDR3 extends over 13 amino acids. The CDR3 sequence: CASSFLGSGTQYF. CDR3 DNA sequence: TGTGCCAGCAGCTTCCTGGGGTCCGGGACCCAGTACTTC. The whole variable domain, filled in from reference TRBV7-3 and TRBJ2-5, reads GAGVSQTPSNKVTEKGKYVELRCDPISGHTALYWYRQSLGQGPEFLIYFQGTGAADDSGLPNDRFFAVRPEGSVSTLKIQRTERGDSAVYLCASSFLGSGTQYFGPGTRLLVL.

This clone was found once. The gene calls are TRBV9 and TRBJ2-1; TRBD2 aligns across 11 bases. Germline assignment: CDR1 SGDLS and CDR2 YYNGEE. The V and J ends lost 3 bases and 1 base, in that order; junction bases with no gene match: 3. CDR3 length equals 16 residues. The CDR3 region is CASSGSGGASYNEQFF. The CDR3 region has the DNA TGTGCCAGCAGCGGTAGCGGGGGGGCTTCCTACAATGAGCAGTTCTTC. Using reference TRBV9 and TRBJ2-1 for the parts outside the CDR3, the full variable domain is DSGVTQTPKHLITATGQRVTLRCSPRSGDLSVYWYQQSLDQGLQFLIQYYNGEERAKGNILERFSAQQFPDLHSELNLSSLELGDSALYFCASSGSGGASYNEQFFGPGTRLTVL.

This rearrangement joins TRBV27 to TRBJ2-1; possibly TRBD1 for D (5 bases). This CDR3 has 13 residues. Trimming took off 2 bases at V and 3 bases at J, with 5 bases between the two ends. Germline lookup yields CDR1 MNHEY and CDR2 SMNVEV (reference sequence). CDR3 loop: CASSLQGYNEQFF. The CDR3 DNA sequence: TGTGCCAGCAGTTTACAGGGCTACAATGAGCAGTTCTTC.

The rearrangement uses TRBV28 and TRBJ2-6; D is possibly TRBD2 (7 bases). Germline values: CDR1 MDHEN, CDR2 SYDVKM. CDR3 length equals 17 residues. Between the trimmed V and J ends, which lost 2 bases and 2 bases, there was a span of 13 bases. The CDR3 sequence: CASSLKGGETGANVLTF. For the CDR3, the DNA is TGTGCCAGCAGTTTAAAGGGGGGGGAAACTGGGGCCAACGTCCTGACTTTC. The full variable domain, completed using reference TRBV28 and TRBJ2-6, is DVKVTQSSRYLVKRTGEKVFLECVQDMDHENMFWYRQDPGLGLRLIYFSYDVKMKEKGDIPEGYSVSREKKERFSLILESASTNQTSMYLCASSLKGGETGANVLTFGAGSRLTVL.

V gene TRBV19 combines with J gene TRBJ1-1; D not certain. Trimming left V 8 bases short and J 7 bases short, with 11 bases between. The CDR3 sequence is 11 residues long. Per the germline V gene, CDR1 is LNHDA and CDR2 is SQIVND (reference sequence). CDR3 loop: CASRGADEAFF. In nucleotides, the CDR3 is TGTGCCAGTCGGGGAGCAGATGAAGCTTTCTTT.

The V call is TRBV7-3, the J call TRBJ2-3; the D gene could be TRBD1 or TRBD2 (5 bases each). V was trimmed by 5 bases and J by 0 bases, leaving 18 bases between them. This CDR3 has 17 amino acids. Per the germline V gene, CDR1 is SGHTA and CDR2 is FQGTGA. The CDR3 region is CASSPPGAISSTDTQYF. The CDR3 DNA sequence: TGTGCCAGCAGCCCTCCCGGGGCAATATCTAGCACAGATACGCAGTATTTT.

The CDR3 DNA follows: TGTGCCAGCAGTCTTCAGGGACAGGGTGGAAATTCACCCCTCCACTTT. As protein: CASSLQGQGGNSPLHF. The genes are TRBV27 and TRBJ1-6, with TRBD1 matching 9 bases. This CDR3 spans 16 amino acids. The trim removed 5 bases at V and 7 bases at J, leaving 9 bases unmatched. Germline V gives CDR1 MNHEY, CDR2 SMNVEV (reference sequence).

The chain couples TRBV6-4 to TRBJ1-1; D gene uncertain. Germline V gene sequence: CDR1 MRHNA, CDR2 SNTAGT. The CDR3 contains 14 residues. Trimming cost V 9 bases and J 4 bases, with 18 bases left between them. CDR3 in amino acids: CASRAAVSGTEAFF. CDR3 sequence (DNA): TGTGCCAGTAGAGCCGCTGTTTCCGGCACTGAAGCTTTCTTT.

V usage is TRBV5-1 and J usage is TRBJ2-7, with 8 bases that match TRBD1. The V gene's germline CDR1 is SGHRS and CDR2 YFSETQ. This CDR3 has 12 residues. V lost 7 bases to trimming and J lost 0 bases; unmatched junction nucleotides: 0. The CDR3 region has the DNA TGCGCCAGCGGACAGGGCTCCTACGAGCAGTACTTC. Translating gives CASGQGSYEQYF.

J is TRBJ2-7 and V is TRBV24-1, with 11 bases lining up with TRBD1. This CDR3 contains 14 residues. Trimming cost V 9 bases and J 6 bases; bases outside gene matches: 9. Germline CDR1 and CDR2: KGHDR and SFDVKD. CDR3 loop: CATRGQGATSEQYF. CDR3 DNA sequence: TGTGCCACCCGAGGACAGGGGGCTACGTCCGAGCAGTACTTC.

The chain has TRBV30 and TRBJ2-5; D is unclear. The ends were cut back, 1 base at V and 1 base at J, with 7 bases in the middle. This CDR3 region has 13 residues. Per the germline V gene, CDR1 is GTSNPN and CDR2 is SVGIG (reference sequence). In nucleotides, the CDR3 is TGTGCCTGGAGTGGAGCTTTCCAAGAGACCCAGTACTTC. Translating it yields CAWSGAFQETQYF.

This chain connects TRBV6-5 to TRBJ1-2; D not certain. Germline loops: CDR1 MNHEY, CDR2 SVGAGI. The ends were cut back, 2 bases at V and 1 base at J, with 8 bases in the middle. The CDR3 extends over 14 amino acids. CDR3 region: CASSYSGINYGYTF. The DNA for the CDR3 is TGTGCCAGCAGTTACAGCGGGATTAACTATGGCTACACCTTC.

V is TRBV10-3 and J is TRBJ1-4, with 7 bases fitting TRBD1. Losses at the gene ends were 6 bases for V and 8 bases for J; bases not matched to a gene: 6. Germline CDR1 is ENHRY and CDR2 is SYGVKD. CDR3 length: 13 residues. Here the CDR3 reads CAIRRDRDEKLFF. The CDR3 nucleotides are TGTGCCATCAGAAGGGACAGAGACGAAAAACTGTTTTTT.